Following are 5 T cell receptor beta chains from one sample sequenced in a study of T cell changes during pregnancy in multiple sclerosis. Repertoires were generated with immunoSEQ multiplex PCR, while TCRdb's copy carries only in-frame clones and drops some. The sample shows about 79,000 clones, 85% to 95% of them seen only once. The material was CD4+ T cells from peripheral blood mononuclear cells, obtained in the second trimester of pregnancy. The receptors were gathered from a female donor with multiple sclerosis, enrolled in a pregnancy study.

This clone turned up a few times. The rearrangement uses TRBV7-8 and TRBJ2-1; 9 nucleotides line up with TRBD2. The CDR3 sequence is 16 residues long. Germline trimming cut 5 bases from V and 2 bases from J; bases unmatched to any gene: 7. The germline V gene encodes CDR1 SGHVS and CDR2 FQNEAQ. CDR3: CASSQPGGGAYNEQFF. The DNA for the CDR3 is TGTGCCAGCAGCCAGCCCGGCGGGGGGGCCTACAATGAGCAGTTCTTC.

This clone has a single count. The chain combines TRBV30 with TRBJ2-3, with D possibly matching TRBD2 (5 bases). Trimming left V 0 bases short and J 2 bases short, with 15 bases between. CDR1 GTSNPN and CDR2 SVGIG come from the germline V gene (reference sequence). The CDR3 covers 16 residues. This chain's CDR3 is CAWSVVASRPTDTQYF. The CDR3 bases are TGTGCCTGGAGTGTAGTGGCTAGCAGGCCCACAGATACGCAGTATTTT.

The rearrangement joins TRBV9 to TRBJ2-5; 15 bases match TRBD2. The V gene's germline CDR1 is SGDLS and CDR2 YYNGEE. Germline trimming cut 4 bases from V and 5 bases from J; bases unmatched to any gene: 3. The CDR3 covers 15 residues. The CDR3 region is CASSSGTSGGETQYF. The CDR3, as DNA: TGTGCCAGCAGCTCAGGGACTAGCGGGGGGGAGACCCAGTACTTC.

J is TRBJ2-1 and V is TRBV29-1, with D possibly TRBD2 on 6 matching bases. Per germline, CDR1 SQVTM and CDR2 ANQGSEA. The CDR3 covers 12 residues. V was trimmed by 4 bases and J by 4 bases, leaving 8 bases between them. CDR3 loop: CSVGDLYNEQFF. The CDR3, as DNA: TGCAGCGTTGGGGACTTGTACAATGAGCAGTTCTTC.

The chain recombines TRBV5-1 with TRBJ2-5; a weak D match, TRBD1 (5 bases). Trimming cost V 0 bases and J 5 bases, with 17 bases left between them. CDR1 and CDR2 from the germline V gene are SGHRS and YFSETQ. The CDR3 extends over 16 amino acids. The CDR3 protein is CASSLGSWGLKETQYF. CDR3 in DNA: TGCGCCAGCAGCTTGGGGTCTTGGGGCTTGAAGGAGACCCAGTACTTC.